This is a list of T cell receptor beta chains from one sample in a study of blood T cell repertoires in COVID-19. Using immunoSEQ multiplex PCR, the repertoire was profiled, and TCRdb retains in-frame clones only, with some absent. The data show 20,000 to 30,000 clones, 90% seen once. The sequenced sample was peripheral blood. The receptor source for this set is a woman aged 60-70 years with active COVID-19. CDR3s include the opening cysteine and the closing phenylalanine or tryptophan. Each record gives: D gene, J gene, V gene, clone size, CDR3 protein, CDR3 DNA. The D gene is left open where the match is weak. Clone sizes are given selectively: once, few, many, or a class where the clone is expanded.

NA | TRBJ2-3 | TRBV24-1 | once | CATSDLRGRGRLSTDTQYF | TGTGCCACCAGTGATTTGCGAGGCAGGGGCAGGCTCAGCACAGATACGCAGTATTTT
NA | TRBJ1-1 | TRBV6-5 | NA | CASSYSTRGNTEAFF | TGTGCCAGCAGTTACTCGACTCGGGGAAACACTGAAGCTTTCTTT
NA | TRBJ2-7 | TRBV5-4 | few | CASSPGLSTYEQYF | TGTGCCAGCAGCCCCGGACTGAGTACCTACGAGCAGTACTTC
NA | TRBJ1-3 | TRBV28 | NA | CASTPEGEHGNTIYF | TGTGCCAGCACCCCTGAGGGGGAACATGGAAACACCATATATTTT
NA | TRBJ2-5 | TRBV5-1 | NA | CASSLVVQGTETQYF | TGCGCCAGCAGCTTGGTAGTGCAGGGGACAGAGACCCAGTACTTC
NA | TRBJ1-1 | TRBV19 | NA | CASTLTENTEAFF | TGTGCCAGTACCCTCACAGAGAACACTGAAGCTTTCTTT
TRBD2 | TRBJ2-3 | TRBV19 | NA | CASSIDVTSAPTDTQYF | TGTGCCAGTAGTATAGATGTGACTAGCGCCCCTACAGATACGCAGTATTTT
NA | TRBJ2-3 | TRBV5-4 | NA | CASSRSEVDTQYF | TGTGCCAGCAGCCGGTCGGAGGTAGATACGCAGTATTTT
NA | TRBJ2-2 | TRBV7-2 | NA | CASSLDFGDTGELFF | TGTGCCAGCAGCTTGGACTTTGGGGACACCGGGGAGCTGTTTTTT
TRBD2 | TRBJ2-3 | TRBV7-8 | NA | CASSAQTSGSTDTQYF | TGTGCCAGCAGCGCCCAGACTAGCGGGAGCACAGATACGCAGTATTTT
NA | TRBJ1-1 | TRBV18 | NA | CASSPRASVRDTEAFF | TGTGCCAGCTCACCACGGGCATCCGTGAGGGACACTGAAGCTTTCTTT
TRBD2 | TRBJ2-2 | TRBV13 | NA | CASSLMRGLAGAGELFF | TGTGCCAGCAGCTTAATGAGGGGACTAGCGGGAGCCGGGGAGCTGTTTTTT
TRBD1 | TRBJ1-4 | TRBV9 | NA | CASSVLTGLNEKLFF | TGTGCCAGCAGCGTCCTGACAGGGCTTAATGAAAAACTGTTTTTT
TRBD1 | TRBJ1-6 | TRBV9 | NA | CASSYGQGNSPLHF | TGTGCCAGCAGCTACGGACAGGGCAATTCACCCCTCCACTTT
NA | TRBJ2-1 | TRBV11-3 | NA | CASSLARLPNEQFF | TGTGCCAGCAGCTTAGCGCGCCTTCCCAATGAGCAGTTCTTC
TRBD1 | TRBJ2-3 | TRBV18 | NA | CASSPKGTGITDTQYF | TGTGCCAGCTCACCAAAGGGGACAGGGATTACAGATACGCAGTATTTT
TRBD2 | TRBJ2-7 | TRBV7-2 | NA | CASSIRLAGGPYEQYF | TGTGCCAGCAGCATCCGACTAGCGGGAGGGCCCTACGAGCAGTACTTC
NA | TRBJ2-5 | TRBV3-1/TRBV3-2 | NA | CASSQGDSRRTQYF | TGTGCCAGCAGCCAGGGGGACTCCCGTCGGACCCAGTACTTC
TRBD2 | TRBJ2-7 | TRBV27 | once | CASSLSASGTSPYEQYF | TGTGCCAGCAGTTTATCGGCCTCCGGGACTAGCCCCTACGAGCAGTACTTC
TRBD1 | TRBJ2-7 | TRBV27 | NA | CASRSLGLTGFHEQYF | TGTGCCAGCAGATCCCTCGGGCTGACAGGGTTCCACGAGCAGTACTTC
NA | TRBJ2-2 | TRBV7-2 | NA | CASSLTANTGELFF | TGTGCCAGCAGCTTAACGGCGAACACCGGGGAGCTGTTTTTT
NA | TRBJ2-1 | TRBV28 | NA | CASSPLQRAHNEQFF | TGTGCCAGCAGTCCCCTGCAGCGGGCGCACAATGAGCAGTTCTTC
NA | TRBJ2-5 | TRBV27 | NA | CASSLSLAAYQETQYF | TGTGCCAGCAGTTTATCTTTAGCGGCGTACCAAGAGACCCAGTACTTC
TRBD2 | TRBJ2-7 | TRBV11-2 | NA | CASSRPSGRSHRYF | TGTGCCAGCAGCCGACCTAGCGGGAGGTCCCACCGGTACTTC
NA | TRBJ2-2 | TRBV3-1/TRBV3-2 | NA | CASSHPGTGELFF | TGTGCCAGCAGCCATCCCGGCACCGGGGAGCTGTTTTTT
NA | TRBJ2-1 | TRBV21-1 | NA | CAAKAEESYGEQFF | TGTGCGGCCAAAGCGGAGGAGTCTTATGGTGAGCAGTTCTTC
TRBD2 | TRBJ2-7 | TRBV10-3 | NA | CAISESGGSAYEQYF | TGTGCCATCAGTGAGTCGGGCGGGAGTGCCTACGAGCAGTACTTC
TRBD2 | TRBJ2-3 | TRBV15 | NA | CATSRGKAGGGTDTQYF | TGTGCCACCAGCAGAGGAAAGGCGGGAGGTGGCACAGATACGCAGTATTTT
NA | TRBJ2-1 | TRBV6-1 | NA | CASSKGGQGYFQSYNEQFF | TGTGCCAGCAGTAAAGGAGGGCAAGGTTATTTCCAGTCCTACAATGAGCAGTTCTTC
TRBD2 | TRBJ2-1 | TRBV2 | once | CASSGGLADIYNEQFF | TGTGCCAGCAGTGGGGGACTAGCAGACATCTACAATGAGCAGTTCTTC
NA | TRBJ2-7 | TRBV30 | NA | CAWCDTDREQYF | TGTGCCTGGTGCGACACTGATCGCGAGCAGTACTTC
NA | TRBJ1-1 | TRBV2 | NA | CASSDPQTVNTEAFF | TGTGCCAGCAGTGACCCCCAAACAGTGAACACTGAAGCTTTCTTT
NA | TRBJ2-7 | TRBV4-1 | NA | CASSALDWSPGEQYF | TGCGCCAGCAGCGCACTGGATTGGAGTCCTGGTGAGCAGTACTTC
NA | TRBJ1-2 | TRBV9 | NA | CASSVDRDRPSLDGYTF | TGTGCCAGCAGCGTAGATCGAGACAGGCCTTCGCTCGATGGCTACACCTTC
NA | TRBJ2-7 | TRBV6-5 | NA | CASRFGTGSEQYF | TGTGCCTCACGTTTTGGTACTGGGAGCGAGCAGTACTTC
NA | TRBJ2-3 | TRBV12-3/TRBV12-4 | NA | CASTIRDTQYF | TGTGCCAGCACCATCAGGGATACGCAGTATTTT
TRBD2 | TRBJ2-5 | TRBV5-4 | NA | CASSLGQREVIETQYF | TGTGCCAGCAGCTTGGGCCAGCGGGAGGTTATAGAGACCCAGTACTTC
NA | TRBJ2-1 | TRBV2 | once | CASSTGTINNEQFF | TGTGCCAGCTCGACCGGGACAATAAACAATGAGCAGTTCTTC
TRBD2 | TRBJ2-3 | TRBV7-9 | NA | CASSLALAGHLDTQYF | TGTGCCAGCAGCTTAGCCCTAGCGGGCCACCTCGATACGCAGTATTTT
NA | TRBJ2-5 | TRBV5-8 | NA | CASSRTWETQYF | TGTGCCAGCAGCCGCACTTGGGAGACCCAGTACTTC
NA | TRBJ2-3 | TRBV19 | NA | CASTSRDTQYF | TGTGCCAGTACCTCCCGAGATACGCAGTATTTT
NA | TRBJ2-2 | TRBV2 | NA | CASMDRDYGELFF | TGTGCCAGCATGGACAGGGACTACGGGGAGCTGTTTTTT
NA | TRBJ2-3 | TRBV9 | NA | CASSVQFTDTQYF | TGTGCCAGCAGCGTACAGTTTACAGATACGCAGTATTTT
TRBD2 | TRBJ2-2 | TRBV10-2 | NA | CASSGVAGGGNTGELFF | TGCGCCAGCAGTGGAGTAGCGGGAGGGGGGAACACCGGGGAGCTGTTTTTT
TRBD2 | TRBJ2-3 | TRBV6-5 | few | CASSTRLATDTQYF | TGTGCCAGCAGTACAAGACTAGCAACAGATACGCAGTATTTT
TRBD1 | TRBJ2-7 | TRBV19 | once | CASSIAQGSSYEQYF | TGTGCCAGTAGTATAGCACAGGGGAGCTCCTACGAGCAGTACTTC
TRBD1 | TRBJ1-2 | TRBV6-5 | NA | CASSHSGGWGYTF | TGTGCCAGCAGTCACTCAGGGGGTTGGGGCTACACCTTC
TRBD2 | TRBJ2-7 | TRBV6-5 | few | CASCRGEGGSYEQYF | TGTGCCAGTTGTAGAGGGGAGGGTGGGTCCTACGAGCAGTACTTC
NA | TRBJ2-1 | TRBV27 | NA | CASSLFVPQVEQFF | TGTGCCAGCAGTTTATTTGTCCCTCAGGTTGAGCAGTTCTTC